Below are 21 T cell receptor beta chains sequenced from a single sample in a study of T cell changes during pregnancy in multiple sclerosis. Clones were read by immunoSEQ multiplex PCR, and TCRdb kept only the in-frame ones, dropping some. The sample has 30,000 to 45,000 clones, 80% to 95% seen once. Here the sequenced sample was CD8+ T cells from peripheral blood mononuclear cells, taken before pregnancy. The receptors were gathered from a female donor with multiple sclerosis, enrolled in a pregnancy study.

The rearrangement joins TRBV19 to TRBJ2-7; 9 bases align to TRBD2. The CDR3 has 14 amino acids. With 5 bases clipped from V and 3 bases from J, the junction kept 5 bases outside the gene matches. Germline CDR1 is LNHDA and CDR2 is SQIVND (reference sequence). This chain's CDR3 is CASSAFSGGYEQYF. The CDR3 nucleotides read TGTGCCAGTAGTGCTTTTAGCGGGGGCTACGAGCAGTACTTC.

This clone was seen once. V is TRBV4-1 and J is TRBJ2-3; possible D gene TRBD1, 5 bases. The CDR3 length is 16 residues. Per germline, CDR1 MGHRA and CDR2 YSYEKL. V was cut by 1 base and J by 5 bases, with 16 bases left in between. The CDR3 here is CASSQALSRVIDTQYF. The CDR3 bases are TGCGCCAGCAGCCAAGCTTTGTCCAGGGTGATAGATACGCAGTATTTT.

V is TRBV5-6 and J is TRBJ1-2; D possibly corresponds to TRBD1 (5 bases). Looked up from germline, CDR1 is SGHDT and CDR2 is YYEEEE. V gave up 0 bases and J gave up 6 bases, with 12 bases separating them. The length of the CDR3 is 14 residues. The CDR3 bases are TGTGCCAGCAGCTTGGGCAGGGATCCCGATGGCTACACCTTC. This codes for CASSLGRDPDGYTF.

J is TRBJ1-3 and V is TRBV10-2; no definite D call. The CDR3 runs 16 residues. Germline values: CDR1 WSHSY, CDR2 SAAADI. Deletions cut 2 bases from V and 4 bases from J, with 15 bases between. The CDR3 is CASSEDLPAAGNTIYF. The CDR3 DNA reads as TGCGCCAGCAGTGAGGACCTCCCCGCAGCGGGAAACACCATATATTTT.

The CDR3 bases are TGTGCCAGCAGCCTGTTAGCGGGAGCTTACGAGCAGTACTTC. Translating gives CASSLLAGAYEQYF. The V and J genes are TRBV7-9 and TRBJ2-7; 9 bases line up with TRBD2. V shed 5 bases, J shed 4 bases, and the junction held 6 bases outside the gene matches. This CDR3 is 14 amino acids long. Germline CDR1 SEHNR, CDR2 FQNEAQ (reference sequence).

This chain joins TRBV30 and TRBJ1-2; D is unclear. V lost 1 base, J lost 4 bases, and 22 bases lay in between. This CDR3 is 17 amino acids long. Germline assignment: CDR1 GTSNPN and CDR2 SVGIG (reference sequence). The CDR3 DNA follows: TGTGCCTGGAGTGAATTCTTGAGGCGGGGTATGGGCTATGGCTACACCTTC. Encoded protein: CAWSEFLRRGMGYGYTF.

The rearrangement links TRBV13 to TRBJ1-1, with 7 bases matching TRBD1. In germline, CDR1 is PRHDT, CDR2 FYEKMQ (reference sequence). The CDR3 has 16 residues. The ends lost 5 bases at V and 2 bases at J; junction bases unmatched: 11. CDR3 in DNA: TGTGCCAGCAGCCATAGGGGGCTGGGCTTAAACACTGAAGCTTTCTTT. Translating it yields CASSHRGLGLNTEAFF. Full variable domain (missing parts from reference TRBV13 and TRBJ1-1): AAGVIQSPRHLIKEKRETATLKCYPIPRHDTVYWYQQGPGQDPQFLISFYEKMQSDKGSIPDRFSAQQFSDYHSELNMSSLELGDSALYFCASSHRGLGLNTEAFFGQGTRLTVV.

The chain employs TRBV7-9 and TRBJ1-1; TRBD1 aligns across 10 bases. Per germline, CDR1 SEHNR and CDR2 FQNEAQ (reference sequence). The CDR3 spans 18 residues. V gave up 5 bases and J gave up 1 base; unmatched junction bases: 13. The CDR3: CASSTPTGGVKSNTEAFF. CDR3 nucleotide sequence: TGTGCCAGCAGCACACCGACAGGGGGCGTGAAATCGAACACTGAAGCTTTCTTT.

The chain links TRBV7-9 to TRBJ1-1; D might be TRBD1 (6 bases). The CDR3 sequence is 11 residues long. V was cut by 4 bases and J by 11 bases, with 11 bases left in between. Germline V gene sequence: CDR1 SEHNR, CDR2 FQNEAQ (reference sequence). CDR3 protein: CASSSPQGAFF. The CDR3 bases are TGTGCCAGCAGCTCACCCCAGGGGGCTTTCTTT.

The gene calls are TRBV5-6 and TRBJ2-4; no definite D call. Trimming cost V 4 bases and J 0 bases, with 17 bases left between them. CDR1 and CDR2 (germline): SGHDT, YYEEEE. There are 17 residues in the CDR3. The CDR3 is CASSRVVEPLAKNIQYF. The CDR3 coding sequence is TGTGCCAGCAGCCGGGTCGTCGAGCCCTTAGCCAAAAACATTCAGTACTTC.

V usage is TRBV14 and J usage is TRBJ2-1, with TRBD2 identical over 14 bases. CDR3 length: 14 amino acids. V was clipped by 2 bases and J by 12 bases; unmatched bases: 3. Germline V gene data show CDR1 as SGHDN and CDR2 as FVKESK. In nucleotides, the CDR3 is TGTGCCAGCAGCCAAAGAGGACTAGCGGGGGGGCAGTTCTTC. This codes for CASSQRGLAGGQFF.

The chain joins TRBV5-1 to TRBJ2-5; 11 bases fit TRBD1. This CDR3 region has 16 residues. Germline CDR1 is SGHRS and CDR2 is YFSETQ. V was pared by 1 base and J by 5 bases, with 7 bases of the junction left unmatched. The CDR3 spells CASSLRWDRGKETQYF. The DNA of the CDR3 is TGCGCCAGCAGCTTGAGGTGGGACAGGGGGAAGGAGACCCAGTACTTC.

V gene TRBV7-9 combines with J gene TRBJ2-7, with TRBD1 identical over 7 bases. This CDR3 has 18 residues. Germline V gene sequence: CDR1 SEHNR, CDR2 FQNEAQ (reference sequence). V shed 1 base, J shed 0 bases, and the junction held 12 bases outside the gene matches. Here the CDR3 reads CASSLGTGVDPSSYEQYF. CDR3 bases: TGTGCCAGCAGCTTAGGGACAGGTGTGGACCCGAGCTCCTACGAGCAGTACTTC.

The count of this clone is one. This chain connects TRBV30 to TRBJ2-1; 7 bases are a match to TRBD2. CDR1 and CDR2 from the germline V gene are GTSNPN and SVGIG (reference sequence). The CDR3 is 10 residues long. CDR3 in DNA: TGTGCTGCGGGGGAGTATGAGCAGTTCTTC. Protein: CAAGEYEQFF. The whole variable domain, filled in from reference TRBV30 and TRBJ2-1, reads SQTIHQWPATLVQPVGSPLSLECTVEGTSNPNLYWYRQAAGRGLQLLFYSVGIGQISSEVPQNLSASRPQDRQFILSSKKLLLSDSGFYLCAAGEYEQFFGPGTRLTVL.

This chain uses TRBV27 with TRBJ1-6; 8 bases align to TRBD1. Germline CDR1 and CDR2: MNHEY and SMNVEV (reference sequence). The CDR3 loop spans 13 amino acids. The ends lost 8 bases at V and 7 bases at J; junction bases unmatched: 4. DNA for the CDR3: TGTGCCAGCCTCGGGGACAGGAATTCACCCCTCCACTTT. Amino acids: CASLGDRNSPLHF.

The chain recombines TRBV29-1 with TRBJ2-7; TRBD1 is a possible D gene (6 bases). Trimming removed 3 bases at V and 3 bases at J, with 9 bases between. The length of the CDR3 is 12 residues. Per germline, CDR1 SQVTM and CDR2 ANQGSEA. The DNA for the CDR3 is TGCAGCGTTGATGGCAGGGGCTACGAGCAGTACTTC. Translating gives CSVDGRGYEQYF.

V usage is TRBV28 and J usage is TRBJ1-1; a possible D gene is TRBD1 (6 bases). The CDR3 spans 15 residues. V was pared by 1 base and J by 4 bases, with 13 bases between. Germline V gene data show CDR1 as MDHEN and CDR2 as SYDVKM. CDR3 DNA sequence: TGTGCCAGCAGTTTATTGACAGGCCTTAGCACTGAAGCTTTCTTT. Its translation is CASSLLTGLSTEAFF.

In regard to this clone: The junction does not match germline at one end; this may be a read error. The CDR3 loop reads CASTPGAGGQETQHF. CDR3 bases: TGTGCCAGCACTCCGGGGGCGGGGGGGCAAGAGACCCAGCACTTC. This rearrangement joins TRBV9 to TRBJ2-5; 9 bases are shared with TRBD2. The germline gives CDR1 SGDLS, CDR2 YYNGEE. The CDR3 consists of 15 residues.

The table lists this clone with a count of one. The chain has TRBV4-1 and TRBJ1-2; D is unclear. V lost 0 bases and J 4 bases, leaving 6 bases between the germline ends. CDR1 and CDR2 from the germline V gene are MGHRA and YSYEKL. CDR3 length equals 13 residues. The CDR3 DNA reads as TGCGCCAGCAGCCAAGATAACAGCTATGGCTACACCTTC. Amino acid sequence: CASSQDNSYGYTF.

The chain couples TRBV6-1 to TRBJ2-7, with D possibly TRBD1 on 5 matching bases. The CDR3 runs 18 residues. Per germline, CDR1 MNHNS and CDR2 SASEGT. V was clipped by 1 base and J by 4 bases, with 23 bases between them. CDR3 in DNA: TGTGCCAGCAGTGAAGAGGGGTCTGGGTCCTACCTAAATTACGAGCAGTACTTC. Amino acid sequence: CASSEEGSGSYLNYEQYF.

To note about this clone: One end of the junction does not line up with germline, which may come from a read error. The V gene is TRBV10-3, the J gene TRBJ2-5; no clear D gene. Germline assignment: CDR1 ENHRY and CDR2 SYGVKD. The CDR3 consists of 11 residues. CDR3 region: CASSPRETQYF. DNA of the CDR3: TGTGCCAGCAGTCCGCGGGAGACCCAGTACTTC.